Following are 3 T cell receptor beta chains from one sample sequenced in a study of vaccination effects on CD4 cells after COVID-19. Antigen specificity for these receptors is unknown. The table came from immunoSEQ multiplex PCR; TCRdb's copy has only in-frame clones and leaves some out. Counted here are 30,000 to 35,000 clones, approximately 73% occurring once; the ten biggest clones make up approximately 30%. Antigen-specific CD4+ T cells were expanded (with viral peptide pools) by the ViraFEST assay ahead of sequencing. Researchers isolated CD4+ T cells once ten to eleven days of culture had elapsed. Nucleocapsid antibodies stayed negative before and after vaccination, showing no earlier SARS-CoV-2 infection. The material sequenced was CD4+ T cells from PBMCs cultured with HCoV-OC43 spike peptides, taken before COVID-19 vaccination. Subset: HCoV-OC43 spike overlapping peptide pool stimulation. The receptors were gathered from a human donor who received a COVID-19 vaccine.

The chain has TRBV9 and TRBJ2-3, with D maybe TRBD2 (5 bases). With 4 bases removed from V and 6 bases from J, the gap between germline ends came to 24 bases. This CDR3 has 17 amino acids. Germline-derived CDR1 and CDR2 are SGDLS and YYNGEE. The CDR3 sequence: CASSLRGNRYVGDTQYF. The CDR3 DNA reads as TGTGCCAGCAGCCTCCGGGGAAACCGATACGTAGGTGATACGCAGTATTTT.

This clone occurred a few times. V usage is TRBV2 and J usage is TRBJ2-1, with a tentative D call TRBD2 (7 bases). The CDR3 runs 14 residues. Trimming pared 6 bases from V and 10 bases from J, leaving 19 bases between. Germline lookup yields CDR1 SNHLY and CDR2 FYNNEI. CDR3 in amino acids: CASRPGLPGGEQFF. The CDR3 region has the DNA TGTGCCAGCAGGCCGGGACTCCCGGGGGGCGAGCAGTTCTTC.

The V call is TRBV18, the J call TRBJ2-1; 8 positions agree with TRBD2. Germline-derived CDR1 and CDR2 are KGHSH and LQKENI. V was clipped by 0 bases and J by 7 bases; unmatched bases: 8. The CDR3 is 16 amino acids. The CDR3 sequence: CASSPPGTRSWNEQFF. For the CDR3, the DNA is TGTGCCAGCTCACCACCGGGGACTAGATCTTGGAATGAGCAGTTCTTC.